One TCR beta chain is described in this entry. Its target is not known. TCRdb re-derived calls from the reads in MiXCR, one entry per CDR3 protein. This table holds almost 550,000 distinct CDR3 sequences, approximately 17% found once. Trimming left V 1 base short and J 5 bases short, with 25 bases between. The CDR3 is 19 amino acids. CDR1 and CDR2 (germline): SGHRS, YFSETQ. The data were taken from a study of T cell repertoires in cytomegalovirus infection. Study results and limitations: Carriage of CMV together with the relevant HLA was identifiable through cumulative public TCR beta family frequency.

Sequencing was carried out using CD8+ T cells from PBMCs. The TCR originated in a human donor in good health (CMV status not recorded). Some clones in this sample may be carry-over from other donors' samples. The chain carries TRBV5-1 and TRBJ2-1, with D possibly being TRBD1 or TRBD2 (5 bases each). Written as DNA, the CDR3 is TGCGCCAGCAGCTTGAGACCCGGACTCAGAGACGGGGCAGACAATGAGCAGTTCTTC. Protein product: CASSLRPGLRDGADNEQFF.